Reported below is one TCR beta chain. No antigen is known for it. The CDR3 totals 14 residues. Per germline, CDR1 LNHDA and CDR2 SQIVND (reference sequence). V dropped 3 bases and J dropped 7; count of bases not matched to a gene: 6. This sample is part of a study of OX40 agonist ivuxolimab in advanced cancers. General study results and limits: More expanded clones were seen, on average, in CD8+ T cells than in CD4+. The study did not work out the antigen specificity of the expanded peripheral T cells.

Some clones are missing from TCRdb's copy, which holds only in-frame ones; the method was immunoSEQ multiplex PCR. The sample consists of approximately 74,000 clones, about 88% of them appearing once. The J gene is TRBJ2-1, the V gene TRBV19; 7 bases align to TRBD1. The sequence derives from an adult with an advanced solid tumor such as melanoma, head and neck, liver or kidney cancer. Here the sequenced sample was CD4+ or CD8+ T cells sorted from blood, taken in a trial of the OX40 agonist ivuxolimab. DNA of the CDR3: TGTGCCAGTAGTATCGGACAGGTATGGAATGAGCAGTTCTTC. It yields the protein CASSIGQVWNEQFF.